This entry lists 26 T cell receptor beta chains sequenced from one sample in a study of shared clonotypes between healthy human individuals. The method was immunoSEQ multiplex PCR; TCRdb's version includes in-frame clones alone and lacks a portion of them. This table has about 470,000 clones, roughly three quarters appearing once. The specimen was PBMCs. These receptors were obtained from a woman aged 35 to 49 in good health. Some clones in this sample may be carry-over from other donors' samples.

On this clone: A much larger clone sits a single nucleotide away, making a read error possible. V gene TRBV5-6 combines with J gene TRBJ2-2; possibly TRBD2 for D (6 bases). The germline CDR1 and CDR2 sequences are SGHDT and YYEEEE. CDR3 size: 14 residues. V was pared by 4 bases and J by 10 bases, with 17 bases between. The CDR3 spells CASSPPGRVQELFF. Here the CDR3 DNA reads TGTGCCAGCAGCCCCCCCGGGAGAGTGCAGGAGCTGTTTTTT.

The chain couples TRBV29-1 to TRBJ2-7, with 8 bases that match TRBD1. CDR3 length equals 16 residues. The V gene's germline CDR1 is SQVTM and CDR2 ANQGSEA. V lost 3 bases and J lost 2; bases outside the gene matches: 12. CDR3 amino acids: CSVEALTGEATYEQYF. The CDR3, as DNA: TGCAGCGTTGAGGCTTTGACAGGGGAGGCGACCTACGAGCAGTACTTC.

The chain is built from TRBV2 and TRBJ2-7, with D perhaps assigned TRBD1 or TRBD2 (5 bases each). The CDR3 runs to 14 residues. CDR1 and CDR2 (germline): SNHLY, FYNNEI. V lost 6 bases, J lost 3 bases, and 15 bases lay in between. The chain's CDR3 is CASSWSGDGYEQYF. The CDR3 bases are TGTGCCAGCAGCTGGAGTGGGGACGGCTACGAGCAGTACTTC.

The chain has TRBV18 and TRBJ2-5; possibly TRBD1 for D (5 bases). Germline loops: CDR1 KGHSH, CDR2 LQKENI. V was pared by 1 base and J by 4 bases, with 25 bases between. CDR3 length: 19 residues. CDR3 bases: TGTGCCAGCTCACCACGGGCCAGGGTGGGTGTGGCCAACGGAGAGACCCAGTACTTC. Protein: CASSPRARVGVANGETQYF.

The gene calls are TRBV18 and TRBJ2-1, with 10 bases identical to TRBD2. The V gene end was trimmed by 9 bases and the J gene end by 2 bases; junction bases not matched to a gene: 10. There are 16 residues in the CDR3. Germline loops: CDR1 KGHSH, CDR2 LQKENI. The chain's CDR3 is CASRTSGGPPYNEQFF. The CDR3 nucleotides are TGTGCCAGTCGGACTAGCGGAGGTCCTCCCTACAATGAGCAGTTCTTC.

V and J are TRBV19 and TRBJ1-5; TRBD1 agrees at 7 bases. The V and J ends lost 5 bases and 5 bases, in that order; junction bases with no gene match: 3. This CDR3 has 13 residues. The V gene's germline CDR1 is LNHDA and CDR2 SQIVND (reference sequence). This CDR3 reads CASSAQGYQPQHF. The CDR3 coding sequence is TGTGCCAGTAGTGCACAGGGGTATCAGCCCCAGCATTTT.

The chain carries TRBV7-2 and TRBJ1-1; possible D gene TRBD1, 5 bases. There are 13 residues in the CDR3. The V and J ends lost 6 bases and 1 base respectively, with 9 bases between them. CDR1 is SGHTA, CDR2 FQGNSA, per germline. CDR3 sequence (DNA): TGTGCCAGCAGTTATCAGGGGAACACTGAAGCTTTCTTT. It specifies CASSYQGNTEAFF.

The rearrangement links TRBV5-5 to TRBJ1-3; D is perhaps TRBD1 (5 bases). The V gene lost 3 bases and the J gene lost 0 bases, with 10 bases spanning the gap. This CDR3 comprises 15 residues. Germline V lookup: CDR1 SGHKS, CDR2 YYEKEE (reference sequence). CDR3 DNA sequence: TGTGCCAGCAGCTGGGACGGTGACTCTGGAAACACCATATATTTT. Translation gives CASSWDGDSGNTIYF.

The rearrangement links TRBV5-1 to TRBJ2-2, with 7 bases identical to TRBD2. Germline CDR1 SGHRS, CDR2 YFSETQ. J lost 7 bases, V lost 2 bases, and 11 bases had no gene match. This CDR3 is 16 amino acids long. CDR3 residues: CASSLSVAGAVGELFF. DNA for the CDR3: TGCGCCAGCAGCTTAAGTGTGGCGGGAGCAGTCGGGGAGCTGTTTTTT.

The chain couples TRBV2 to TRBJ2-1; the D is unclear. Germline V gives CDR1 SNHLY, CDR2 FYNNEI. The V end was cut by 8 bases, the J end by 3 bases, with 17 bases between. CDR3 length equals 15 residues. DNA of the CDR3: TGTGCCAGCGTCTGGCGGCTACTCCACTACAATGAGCAGTTCTTC. Protein product: CASVWRLLHYNEQFF.

The genes are TRBV11-1 and TRBJ1-5; 8 bases agree with TRBD1. Trimming removed 4 bases from V and 3 bases from J; junction bases left unmatched: 11. Per the germline V gene, CDR1 is SGHAT and CDR2 is FQDESV (reference sequence). The CDR3 runs to 17 residues. CDR3 in amino acids: CASSYNCDRGPNQPQHF. CDR3 DNA sequence: TGTGCCAGCAGCTATAACTGTGACAGGGGTCCCAATCAGCCCCAGCATTTT. Complete variable domain (other parts from reference TRBV11-1 and TRBJ1-5): EAEVAQSPRYKITEKSQAVAFWCDPISGHATLYWYRQILGQGPELLVQFQDESVVDDSQLPKDRFSAERLKGVDSTLKIQPAELGDSAMYLCASSYNCDRGPNQPQHFGDGTRLSIL.

The V and J genes are TRBV2 and TRBJ2-5; 8 bases agree with TRBD2. The CDR3 totals 15 residues. Germline CDR1 and CDR2: SNHLY and FYNNEI. After removal of 1 base from V and 4 bases from J, the junction contained 5 bases not matched to a gene. CDR3 bases: TGTGCCAGCAGTGAAGGAATAGCGGGAACAGAGACCCAGTACTTC. It translates to CASSEGIAGTETQYF.

This chain links TRBV7-2 with TRBJ1-2; TRBD1 matches at 7 bases. The CDR3 spans 17 residues. Trimming removed 0 bases from V and 5 bases from J; junction bases left unmatched: 12. CDR1 and CDR2 (germline): SGHTA, FQGNSA. Written as DNA, the CDR3 is TGTGCCAGCAGCTTAGCCAGATTACAGGGGATCGGTTATGGCTACACCTTC. It codes for CASSLARLQGIGYGYTF.

This clone was detected once. The chain uses TRBV6-6 and TRBJ2-1; D remains unclear. V was cut by 2 bases and J by 8 bases, with 4 bases left in between. CDR3 size: 11 residues. The germline V gene encodes CDR1 MNHNY and CDR2 SVGAGI (reference sequence). The CDR3 loop reads CASSYVHEQFF. CDR3 DNA sequence: TGTGCCAGCAGTTACGTCCATGAGCAGTTCTTC.

The chain uses TRBV28 and TRBJ2-5; 7 positions agree with TRBD1. CDR1 and CDR2 from the germline V gene are MDHEN and SYDVKM. The CDR3 consists of 14 residues. Trimming removed 6 bases from V and 4 bases from J; junction bases left unmatched: 8. The CDR3 DNA sequence: TGTGCCAGCAGCGCTAGACAGGGCCGAGAGACCCAGTACTTC. It codes for CASSARQGRETQYF.

J is TRBJ2-2 and V is TRBV6-5; D ambiguous. The CDR3 length is 16 residues. V lost 4 bases and J lost 4, with 16 bases in between. Germline-derived CDR1 and CDR2 are MNHEY and SVGAGI. This CDR3 is CASSSQRLAFTGELFF. The CDR3 DNA reads TGTGCCAGCAGTTCTCAAAGACTCGCCTTCACCGGGGAGCTGTTTTTT.

V and J are TRBV11-2 and TRBJ1-1, with D hard to call. CDR3 length: 13 residues. V was shortened by 0 bases and J by 4 bases, with 6 bases between the two germline ends. CDR1 and CDR2 from the germline V gene are SGHAT and FQNNGV. The CDR3 here is CASSLELSTEAFF. The DNA for the CDR3 is TGTGCCAGCAGCTTAGAACTCTCCACTGAAGCTTTCTTT.

The chain's CDR3 is CASSLYRQGANQPQHF. The CDR3 DNA sequence: TGTGCCAGCAGTTTATATCGACAGGGGGCCAATCAGCCCCAGCATTTT. The V gene is TRBV28, the J gene TRBJ1-5, with 10 bases that match TRBD1. Germline lookup yields CDR1 MDHEN and CDR2 SYDVKM. The CDR3 sequence is 16 residues long. Unmatched junction bases numbered 3, after V lost 1 base and J lost 3 bases.

The rearrangement joins TRBV5-1 to TRBJ2-1; 7 positions match TRBD1. V trimming: 2 bases; J trimming: 3 bases; junction bases outside the gene matches: 5. This CDR3 spans 15 amino acids. Germline V lookup: CDR1 SGHRS, CDR2 YFSETQ. The CDR3 sequence is CASSFEGARYNEQFF. CDR3 nucleotide sequence: TGCGCCAGCAGCTTCGAGGGGGCGCGCTACAATGAGCAGTTCTTC.

The chain carries TRBV7-9 and TRBJ2-3; D perhaps matches TRBD1 (7 bases). Looked up from germline, CDR1 is SEHNR and CDR2 is FQNEAQ (reference sequence). The CDR3 covers 15 residues. Trimming cost V 3 bases and J 3 bases, with 13 bases left between them. For the CDR3, the DNA is TGTGCCAGCAGCTTTCGTCAGGGGGGAACAGATACGCAGTATTTT. It encodes CASSFRQGGTDTQYF.

The CDR3 DNA reads TGTGCCAGTACGGGGGGGACCTCCTACGAGCAGTACTTC. It yields the protein CASTGGTSYEQYF. This rearrangement joins TRBV19 to TRBJ2-7; TRBD2 aligns across 8 bases. Losses at the gene ends were 7 bases for V and 0 bases for J; bases not matched to a gene: 2. Germline V CDR1 and CDR2: LNHDA, SQIVND (reference sequence). The CDR3 sequence is 13 residues long.

The chain has TRBV11-3 and TRBJ1-1; D gene unclear. Trimming took 1 base from V and 1 from J, leaving 4 bases between them. CDR1 is SGHNT, CDR2 YENEEA, per germline. The CDR3 consists of 13 residues. CDR3 sequence reads: CASSLGRNTEAFF. In DNA form, the CDR3 reads TGTGCCAGCAGCTTAGGACGGAACACTGAAGCTTTCTTT.

The sample holds one count of this clone. The J gene is TRBJ2-1, the V gene TRBV7-6, with TRBD2 matching over 14 bases. The germline V gene has CDR1 SGHVS and CDR2 FNYEAQ. The CDR3 totals 15 residues. J lost 8 bases, V lost 0 bases, and 0 bases had no gene match. Here the CDR3 reads CASSLAGLAGDEQFF. Here the CDR3 DNA reads TGTGCCAGCAGCTTAGCGGGACTAGCGGGGGATGAGCAGTTCTTC.

V usage is TRBV5-1 and J usage is TRBJ2-7, with 9 nucleotides matching TRBD1. Germline-derived CDR1 and CDR2 are SGHRS and YFSETQ. The trim removed 1 base at V and 2 bases at J, leaving 4 bases unmatched. This CDR3 is 15 amino acids long. This CDR3 is CASSLTGGRPYEQYF. Here the CDR3 DNA reads TGCGCCAGCAGCTTGACAGGGGGCCGTCCCTACGAGCAGTACTTC.

The chain combines TRBV11-2 with TRBJ2-1; TRBD1 matches 10 bases. J was trimmed by 6 bases and V by 5 bases; bases with no gene match: 7. Per the germline V gene, CDR1 is SGHAT and CDR2 is FQNNGV. The CDR3 is 15 amino acids. The CDR3 spells CASSNPGQGINEQFF. Here the CDR3 DNA reads TGTGCCAGCAGCAATCCGGGACAGGGGATCAATGAGCAGTTCTTC.

The chain joins TRBV23-1 to TRBJ1-5, with a tentative D call TRBD1 (6 bases). TRBV23-1 is an ORF; its function is uncertain. This CDR3 comprises 16 residues. The V gene lost 3 bases and the J gene lost 3 bases, with 15 bases spanning the gap. The CDR3 coding sequence is TGCGCCAGCAGTCACCCGGTGACAGGAGACAATCAGCCCCAGCATTTT. Encoded protein: CASSHPVTGDNQPQHF.